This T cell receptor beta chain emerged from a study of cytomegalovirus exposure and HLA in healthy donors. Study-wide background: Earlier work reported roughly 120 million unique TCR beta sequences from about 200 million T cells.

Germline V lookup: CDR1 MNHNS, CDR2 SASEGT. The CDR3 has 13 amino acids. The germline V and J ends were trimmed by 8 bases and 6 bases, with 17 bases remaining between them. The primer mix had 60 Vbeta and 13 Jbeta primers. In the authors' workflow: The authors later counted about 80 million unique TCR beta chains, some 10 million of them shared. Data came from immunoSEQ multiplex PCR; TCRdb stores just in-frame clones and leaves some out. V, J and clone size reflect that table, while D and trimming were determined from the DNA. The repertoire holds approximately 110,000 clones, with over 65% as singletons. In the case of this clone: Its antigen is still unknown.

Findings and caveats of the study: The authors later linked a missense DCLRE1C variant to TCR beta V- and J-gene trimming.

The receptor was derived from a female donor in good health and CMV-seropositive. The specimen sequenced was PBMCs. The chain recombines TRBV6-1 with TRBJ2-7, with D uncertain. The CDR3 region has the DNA TGTGCCAGCCTGTCTCGCAGGTTAGGCGAGCAGTACTTC. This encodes CASLSRRLGEQYF.